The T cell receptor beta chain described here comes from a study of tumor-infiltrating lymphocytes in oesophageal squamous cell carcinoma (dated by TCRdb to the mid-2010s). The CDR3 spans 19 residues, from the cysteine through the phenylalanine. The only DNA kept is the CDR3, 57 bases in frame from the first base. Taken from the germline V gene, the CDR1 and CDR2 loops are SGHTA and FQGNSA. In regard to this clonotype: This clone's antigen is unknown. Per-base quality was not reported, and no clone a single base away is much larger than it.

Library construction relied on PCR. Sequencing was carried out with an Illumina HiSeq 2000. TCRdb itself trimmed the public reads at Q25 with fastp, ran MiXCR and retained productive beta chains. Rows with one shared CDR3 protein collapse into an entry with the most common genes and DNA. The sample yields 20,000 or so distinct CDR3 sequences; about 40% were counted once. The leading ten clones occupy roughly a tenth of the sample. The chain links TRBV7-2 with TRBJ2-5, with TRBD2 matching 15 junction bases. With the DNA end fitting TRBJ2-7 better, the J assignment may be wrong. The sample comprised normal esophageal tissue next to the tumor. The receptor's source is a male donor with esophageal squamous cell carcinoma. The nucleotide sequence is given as TGTGCCAGCAGCTCGACCCGGACTAGCGGGAGGGCCCTCTCCTACGAGCAGTACTTC. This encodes CASSSTRTSGRALSYEQYF.